This passage covers 18 T cell receptor beta chains from one sample sequenced in a study of T cell changes during pregnancy in multiple sclerosis. Generated by immunoSEQ multiplex PCR, the TCRdb table keeps only in-frame clones and is missing some. The sample lists around 120,000 clones, roughly 90% occurring once. The sequences come from peripheral blood, collected after pregnancy. All receptors derive from a female donor with multiple sclerosis, enrolled in a pregnancy study.

The chain is built from TRBV5-1 and TRBJ2-1, with 8 bases matching TRBD2. This CDR3 is 18 amino acids long. J gave up 0 bases and V 0 bases, and 8 bases lay outside the gene matches. CDR1 is SGHRS, CDR2 YFSETQ, per germline. CDR3 sequence reads: CASSLAGSGTSSYNEQFF. The CDR3 DNA sequence: TGCGCCAGCAGCTTGGCCGGGTCAGGGACTAGCTCCTACAATGAGCAGTTCTTC.

The chain uses TRBV5-1 and TRBJ1-1, with D perhaps TRBD1 (5 bases). The V gene's germline CDR1 is SGHRS and CDR2 YFSETQ. V lost 8 bases to trimming and J lost 1 base, with 12 bases between them. The CDR3 loop spans 13 amino acids. This CDR3 reads CASHRGTNTEAFF. In DNA, the CDR3 is TGCGCCAGTCACCGGGGGACGAACACTGAAGCTTTCTTT.

This clone has only a few counts. The rearrangement links TRBV10-3 to TRBJ1-2, with 7 nucleotides matching TRBD1. V gave up 10 bases and J gave up 2 bases; unmatched junction bases: 7. The CDR3 is 13 amino acids. Germline V gives CDR1 ENHRY, CDR2 SYGVKD. CDR3 amino acids: CATDRADNYGYTF. The CDR3 DNA sequence: TGTGCCACCGACAGGGCTGACAACTATGGCTACACCTTC.

The V and J genes are TRBV18 and TRBJ2-2, with TRBD2 matching 8 bases. Trimming cost V 5 bases and J 4 bases; bases outside gene matches: 6. This CDR3 contains 15 residues. Germline V lookup: CDR1 KGHSH, CDR2 LQKENI. The CDR3 reads CASSTGGPVTGELFF. CDR3 DNA: TGTGCCAGCTCAACGGGGGGGCCGGTCACCGGGGAGCTGTTTTTT.

The chain has TRBV30 and TRBJ1-6; the D is unclear. CDR3 length: 18 residues. The germline V gene has CDR1 GTSNPN and CDR2 SVGIG (reference sequence). V lost 3 bases, J lost 2 bases, and 20 bases lay in between. The CDR3 reads CAWRSGSPRFAYNSPLHF. In DNA form, the CDR3 reads TGTGCCTGGAGATCGGGGTCTCCTAGGTTCGCCTATAATTCACCCCTCCACTTT.

This clone was recorded only once. The rearrangement uses TRBV30 and TRBJ2-7, with no clear D. Germline V gene data show CDR1 as GTSNPN and CDR2 as SVGIG (reference sequence). Trimming removed 0 bases from V and 0 bases from J, with 9 bases in between. The CDR3 covers 14 residues. CDR3 region: CAWSVQTVSYEQYF. Written as DNA, the CDR3 is TGTGCCTGGAGTGTACAGACGGTCTCCTACGAGCAGTACTTC.

The chain recombines TRBV27 with TRBJ2-1; a possible D gene is TRBD1 (6 bases). V dropped 5 bases and J dropped 4 bases, with 15 bases sitting between them. Germline V lookup: CDR1 MNHEY, CDR2 SMNVEV (reference sequence). The length of the CDR3 is 15 residues. The CDR3, as DNA: TGTGCCAGCAGTGAAGGGGGTAGGTTTTACAATGAGCAGTTCTTC. Translating gives CASSEGGRFYNEQFF.

The V gene is TRBV4-1, the J gene TRBJ2-1, with 7 bases matching TRBD2. Trimming at V came to 1 base and at J to 5 bases, leaving 5 bases not matched to a gene. This CDR3 has 15 amino acids. The germline V gene encodes CDR1 MGHRA and CDR2 YSYEKL. The CDR3 DNA reads as TGCGCCAGCAGCCAAGGGACTAGGTTCGACAATGAGCAGTTCTTC. Encoded protein: CASSQGTRFDNEQFF.

V is TRBV5-6 and J is TRBJ1-5; D possibly corresponds to TRBD1 (6 bases). Trimming stripped 2 bases from V and 1 base from J, with 13 bases between. The CDR3 runs 16 residues. Per germline, CDR1 SGHDT and CDR2 YYEEEE. CDR3 amino acids: CASSLGGATSNQPQHF. CDR3 in DNA: TGTGCCAGCAGCTTAGGGGGGGCTACGAGCAATCAGCCCCAGCATTTT.

The chain employs TRBV7-3 and TRBJ2-1, with 7 bases fitting TRBD2. The CDR3 spans 16 residues. Germline values: CDR1 SGHTA, CDR2 FQGTGA. V lost 2 bases and J lost 0; bases outside the gene matches: 4. Written as DNA, the CDR3 is TGTGCCAGCAGCTTATCCGGGACTAACTCCTACAATGAGCAGTTCTTC. Amino acid sequence: CASSLSGTNSYNEQFF.

This clone was found once. The chain employs TRBV4-2 and TRBJ2-1; TRBD2 matches at 7 bases. This CDR3 comprises 17 residues. The junction had 12 bases not matched to a gene; V was cut back by 4 bases and J by 3 bases. Per germline, CDR1 LGHNA and CDR2 YNFKEQ. CDR3 in amino acids: CASSRGTFGGSYNEQFF. The CDR3 bases are TGTGCCAGCAGCCGCGGAACTTTCGGCGGGAGCTACAATGAGCAGTTCTTC.

The rearrangement uses TRBV5-4 and TRBJ1-6, with 7 bases fitting TRBD1. V shed 3 bases and J 7 bases; nucleotides not matched to a gene: 4. This CDR3 is built from 14 residues. Germline assignment: CDR1 SGHNT and CDR2 YYREEE (reference sequence). This CDR3 is CASSSRGRNSPLHF. The DNA for the CDR3 is TGTGCCAGCAGCTCTAGGGGGCGGAATTCACCCCTCCACTTT.

This sequence joins TRBV9 and TRBJ2-3; D is ambiguous. Trimming left V 7 bases short and J 4 bases short, with 13 bases between. Per the germline V gene, CDR1 is SGDLS and CDR2 is YYNGEE. The CDR3 contains 13 residues. CDR3 DNA sequence: TGTGCCAGCTCCAGAGGTGGTCCAGATACGCAGTATTTT. As protein: CASSRGGPDTQYF.

Written as DNA, the CDR3 is TGTGCCAGCAGCTTATTGGGGACAGACACCTCGAACACTGAAGCTTTCTTT. Its protein product is CASSLLGTDTSNTEAFF. The V and J genes are TRBV7-8 and TRBJ1-1; 7 bases match TRBD1. V shed 2 bases and J 1 base; nucleotides not matched to a gene: 10. Germline CDR1 SGHVS, CDR2 FQNEAQ. The CDR3 spans 17 residues.

V usage is TRBV7-9 and J usage is TRBJ2-7; TRBD1 matches at 8 bases. Unmatched junction bases numbered 5, after V lost 4 bases and J lost 0 bases. This CDR3 contains 15 residues. CDR1 is SEHNR, CDR2 FQNEAQ, per germline (reference sequence). In DNA, the CDR3 is TGTGCCAGCAGCTCCCCCGGACAGGGCTCCTACGAGCAGTACTTC. Translating it yields CASSSPGQGSYEQYF.

The rearrangement joins TRBV19 to TRBJ2-7, with D possibly TRBD1 on 6 matching bases. Germline V gives CDR1 LNHDA, CDR2 SQIVND (reference sequence). The ends were cut back, 0 bases at V and 2 bases at J, with 11 bases in the middle. The CDR3 spans 15 residues. DNA for the CDR3: TGTGCCAGTAGTATAGACGGGACACCCACCTACGAGCAGTACTTC. Its protein is CASSIDGTPTYEQYF.

This clone is a singleton in its sample. The V call is TRBV2, the J call TRBJ1-5, with a tentative D call TRBD1 (6 bases). CDR1 and CDR2 from the germline V gene are SNHLY and FYNNEI. CDR3 size: 18 residues. Deletions cut 5 bases from V and 3 bases from J, with 23 bases between. The CDR3 DNA sequence: TGTGCCAGCAGTCTACCGGGACAAATCCTCCAGATCAATCAGCCCCAGCATTTT. Its protein is CASSLPGQILQINQPQHF.

This clone was seen only once. V is TRBV7-9 and J is TRBJ1-1; D not resolved. The ends were cut back, 5 bases at V and 0 bases at J, with 10 bases in the middle. CDR1 is SEHNR and CDR2 is FQNEAQ in the germline V gene (reference sequence). The CDR3 length is 14 residues. CDR3 bases: TGTGCCAGCAGCGTCTCGGGGATGAACACTGAAGCTTTCTTT. Amino acids: CASSVSGMNTEAFF. Full variable domain (remainder filled in from reference TRBV7-9 and TRBJ1-1): DTGVSQNPRHKITKRGQNVTFRCDPISEHNRLYWYRQTLGQGPEFLTYFQNEAQLEKSRLLSDRFSAERPKGSFSTLEIQRTEQGDSAMYLCASSVSGMNTEAFFGQGTRLTVV.